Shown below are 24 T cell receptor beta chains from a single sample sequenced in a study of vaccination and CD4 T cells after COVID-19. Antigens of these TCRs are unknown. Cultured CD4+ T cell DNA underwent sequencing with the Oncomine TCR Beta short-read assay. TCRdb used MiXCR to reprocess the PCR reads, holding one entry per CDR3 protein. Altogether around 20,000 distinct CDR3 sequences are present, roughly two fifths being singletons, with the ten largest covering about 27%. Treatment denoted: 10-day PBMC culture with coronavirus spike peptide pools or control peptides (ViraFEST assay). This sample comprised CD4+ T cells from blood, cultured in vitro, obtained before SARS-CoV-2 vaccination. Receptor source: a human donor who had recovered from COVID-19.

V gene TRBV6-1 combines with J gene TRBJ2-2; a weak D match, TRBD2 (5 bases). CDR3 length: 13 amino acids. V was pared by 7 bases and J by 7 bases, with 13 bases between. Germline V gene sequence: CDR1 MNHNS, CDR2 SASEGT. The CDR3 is CASMRTGNGELFF. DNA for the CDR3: TGTGCCAGCATGAGGACGGGGAACGGGGAGCTGTTTTTT.

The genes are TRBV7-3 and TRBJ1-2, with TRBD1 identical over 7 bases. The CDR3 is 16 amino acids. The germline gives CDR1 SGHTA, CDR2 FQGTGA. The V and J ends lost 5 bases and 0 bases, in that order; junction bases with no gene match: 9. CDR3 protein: CASSPPRDSPNYGYTF. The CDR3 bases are TGTGCCAGCAGCCCCCCGCGGGACAGCCCTAACTATGGCTACACCTTC.

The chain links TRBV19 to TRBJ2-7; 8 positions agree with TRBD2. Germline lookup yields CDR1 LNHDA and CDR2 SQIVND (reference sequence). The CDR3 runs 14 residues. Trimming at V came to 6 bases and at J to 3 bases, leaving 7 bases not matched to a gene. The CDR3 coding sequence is TGTGCCAGTAGGGCCGGGACTAGTCGCTACGAGCAGTACTTC. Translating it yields CASRAGTSRYEQYF. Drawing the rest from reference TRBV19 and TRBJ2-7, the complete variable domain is DGGITQSPKYLFRKEGQNVTLSCEQNLNHDAMYWYRQDPGQGLRLIYYSQIVNDFQKGDIAEGYSVSREKKESFPLTVTSAQKNPTAFYLCASRAGTSRYEQYFGPGTRLTVT.

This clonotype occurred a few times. CDR3 region: CASSFLQGVGGYTF. CDR3 nucleotide sequence: TGTGCCAGTAGTTTCCTACAGGGGGTCGGCGGCTACACCTTC. The genes are TRBV19 and TRBJ1-2, with 8 positions matching TRBD1. Per the germline V gene, CDR1 is LNHDA and CDR2 is SQIVND (reference sequence). The CDR3 spans 14 residues. J was trimmed by 8 bases and V by 5 bases; bases with no gene match: 10.

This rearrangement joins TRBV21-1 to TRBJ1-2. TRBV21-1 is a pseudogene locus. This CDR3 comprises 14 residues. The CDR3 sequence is CASSSRRRVDGYTF. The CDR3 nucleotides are TGTGCCAGCAGCTCACGACGGAGGGTCGATGGCTACACCTTC.

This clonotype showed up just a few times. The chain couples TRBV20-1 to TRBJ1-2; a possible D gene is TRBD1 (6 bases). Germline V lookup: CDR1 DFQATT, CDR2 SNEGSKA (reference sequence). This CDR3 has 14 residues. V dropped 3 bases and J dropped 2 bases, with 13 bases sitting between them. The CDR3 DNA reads TGCAGTGCTAGTGCGGACAGTACAAACTATGGCTACACCTTC. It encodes CSASADSTNYGYTF.

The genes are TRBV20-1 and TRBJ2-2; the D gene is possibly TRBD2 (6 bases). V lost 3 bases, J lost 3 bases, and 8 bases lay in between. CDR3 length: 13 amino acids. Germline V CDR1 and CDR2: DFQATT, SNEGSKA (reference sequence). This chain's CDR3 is CSARWGDTGELFF. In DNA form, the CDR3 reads TGCAGTGCTAGGTGGGGGGACACCGGGGAGCTGTTTTTT.

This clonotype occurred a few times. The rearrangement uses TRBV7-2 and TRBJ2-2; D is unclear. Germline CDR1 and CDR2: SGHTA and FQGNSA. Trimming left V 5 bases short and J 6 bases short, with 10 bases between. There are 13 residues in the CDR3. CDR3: CASSAGLAGELFF. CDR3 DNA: TGTGCCAGCAGCGCCGGATTAGCCGGGGAGCTGTTTTTT.

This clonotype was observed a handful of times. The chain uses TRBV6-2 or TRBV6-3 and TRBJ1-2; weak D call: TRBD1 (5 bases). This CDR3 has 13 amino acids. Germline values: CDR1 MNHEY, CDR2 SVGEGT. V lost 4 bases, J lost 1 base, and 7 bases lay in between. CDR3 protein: CASSWGNNYGYTF. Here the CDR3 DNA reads TGTGCCAGCAGTTGGGGGAATAACTATGGCTACACCTTC.

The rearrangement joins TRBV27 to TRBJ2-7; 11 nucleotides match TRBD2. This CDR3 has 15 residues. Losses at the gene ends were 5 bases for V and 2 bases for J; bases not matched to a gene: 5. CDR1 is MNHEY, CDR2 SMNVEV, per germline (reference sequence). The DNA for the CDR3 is TGTGCCAGCAGTAAAAGTAGCGGGAGGGCCTACGAGCAGTACTTC. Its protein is CASSKSSGRAYEQYF.

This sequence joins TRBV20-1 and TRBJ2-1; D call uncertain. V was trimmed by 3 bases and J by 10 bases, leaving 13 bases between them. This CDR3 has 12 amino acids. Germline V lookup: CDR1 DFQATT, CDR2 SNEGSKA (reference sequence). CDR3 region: CSASGVRREQFF. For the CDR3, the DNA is TGCAGTGCTAGTGGGGTCCGCAGGGAGCAGTTCTTC.

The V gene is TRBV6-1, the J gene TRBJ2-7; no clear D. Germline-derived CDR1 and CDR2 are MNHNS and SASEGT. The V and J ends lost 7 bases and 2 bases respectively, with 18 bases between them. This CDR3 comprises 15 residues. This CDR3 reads CASTLGVGIAYEQYF. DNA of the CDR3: TGTGCCAGCACCTTAGGAGTAGGTATTGCCTACGAGCAGTACTTC.

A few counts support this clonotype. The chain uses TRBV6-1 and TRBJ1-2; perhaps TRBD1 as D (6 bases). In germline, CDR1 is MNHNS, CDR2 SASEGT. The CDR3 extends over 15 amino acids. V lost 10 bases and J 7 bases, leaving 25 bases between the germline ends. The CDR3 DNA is TGTGCCACCCGCCCTTTCGGGCAGGGGCTGGGTGGCTACACCTTC. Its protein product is CATRPFGQGLGGYTF.

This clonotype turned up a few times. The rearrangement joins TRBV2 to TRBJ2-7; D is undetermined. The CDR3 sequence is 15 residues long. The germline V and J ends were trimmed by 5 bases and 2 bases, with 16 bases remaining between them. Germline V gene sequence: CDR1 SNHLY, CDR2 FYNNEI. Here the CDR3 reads CASSHQGLPAYEQYF. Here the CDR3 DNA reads TGTGCCAGCAGTCACCAAGGCCTCCCGGCCTACGAGCAGTACTTC. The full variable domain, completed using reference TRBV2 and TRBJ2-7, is EPEVTQTPSHQVTQMGQEVILRCVPISNHLYFYWYRQILGQKVEFLVSFYNNEISEKSEIFDDQFSVERPDGSNFTLKIRSTKLEDSAMYFCASSHQGLPAYEQYFGPGTRLTVT.

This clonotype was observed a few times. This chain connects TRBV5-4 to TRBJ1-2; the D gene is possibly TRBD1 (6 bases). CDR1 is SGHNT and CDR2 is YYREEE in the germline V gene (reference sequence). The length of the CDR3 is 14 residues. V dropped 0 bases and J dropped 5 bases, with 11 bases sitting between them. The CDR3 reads CASSLVGQGYGYTF. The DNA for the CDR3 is TGTGCCAGCAGCTTGGTGGGGCAGGGGTATGGCTACACCTTC.

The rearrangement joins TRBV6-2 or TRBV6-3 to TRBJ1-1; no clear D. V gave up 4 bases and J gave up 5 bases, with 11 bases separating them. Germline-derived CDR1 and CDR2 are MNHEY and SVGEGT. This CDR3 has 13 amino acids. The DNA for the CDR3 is TGTGCCAGCAGTTCTCCCCTCAGAACTGAAGCTTTCTTT. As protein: CASSSPLRTEAFF.

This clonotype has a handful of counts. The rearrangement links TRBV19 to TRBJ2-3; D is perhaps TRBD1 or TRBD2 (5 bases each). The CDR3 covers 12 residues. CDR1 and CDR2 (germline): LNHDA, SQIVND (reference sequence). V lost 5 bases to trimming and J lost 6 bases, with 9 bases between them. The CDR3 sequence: CASSLGTDTQYF. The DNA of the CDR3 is TGTGCCAGTAGTTTGGGGACCGATACGCAGTATTTT.

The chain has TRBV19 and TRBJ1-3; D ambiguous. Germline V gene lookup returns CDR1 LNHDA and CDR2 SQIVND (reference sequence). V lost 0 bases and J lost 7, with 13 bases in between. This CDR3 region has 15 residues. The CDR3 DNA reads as TGTGCCAGTAGTATAGATCCCTTCCAAGGGAACACCATATATTTT. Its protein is CASSIDPFQGNTIYF.

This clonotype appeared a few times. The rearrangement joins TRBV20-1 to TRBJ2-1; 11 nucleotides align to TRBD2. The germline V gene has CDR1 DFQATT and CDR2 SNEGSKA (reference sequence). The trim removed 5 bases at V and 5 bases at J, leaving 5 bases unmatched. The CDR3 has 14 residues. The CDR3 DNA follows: TGCAGTGCTGGAGGACTAGCGGGTAACAATGAGCAGTTCTTC. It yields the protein CSAGGLAGNNEQFF.

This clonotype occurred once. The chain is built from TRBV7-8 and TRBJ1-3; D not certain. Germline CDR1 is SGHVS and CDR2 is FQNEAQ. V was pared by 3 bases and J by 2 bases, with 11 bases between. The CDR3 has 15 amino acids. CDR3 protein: CASSFGDGPGNTIYF. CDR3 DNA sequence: TGTGCCAGCAGCTTTGGCGATGGGCCTGGAAACACCATATATTTT.

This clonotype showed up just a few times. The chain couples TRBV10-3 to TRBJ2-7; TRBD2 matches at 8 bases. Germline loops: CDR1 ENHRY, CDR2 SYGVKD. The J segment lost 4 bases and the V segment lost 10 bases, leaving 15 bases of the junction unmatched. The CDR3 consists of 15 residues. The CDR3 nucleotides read TGTGCCACGAGGGGACCCGGGACTAGGATGTACGAGCAGTACTTC. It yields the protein CATRGPGTRMYEQYF.

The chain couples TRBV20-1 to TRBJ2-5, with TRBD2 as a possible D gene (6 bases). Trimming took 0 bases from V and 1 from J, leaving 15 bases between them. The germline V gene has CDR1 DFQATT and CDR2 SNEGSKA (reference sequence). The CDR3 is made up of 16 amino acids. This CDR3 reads CSARDPFSGPQETQYF. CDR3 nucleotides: TGCAGTGCTAGAGATCCGTTCAGCGGGCCCCAAGAGACCCAGTACTTC.

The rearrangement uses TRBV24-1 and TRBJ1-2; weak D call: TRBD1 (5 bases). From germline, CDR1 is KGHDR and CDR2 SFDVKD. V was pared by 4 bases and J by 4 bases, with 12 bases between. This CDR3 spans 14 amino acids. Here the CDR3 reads CATSDMGRCYGYTF. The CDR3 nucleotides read TGTGCCACCAGTGACATGGGACGGTGCTATGGCTACACCTTC.

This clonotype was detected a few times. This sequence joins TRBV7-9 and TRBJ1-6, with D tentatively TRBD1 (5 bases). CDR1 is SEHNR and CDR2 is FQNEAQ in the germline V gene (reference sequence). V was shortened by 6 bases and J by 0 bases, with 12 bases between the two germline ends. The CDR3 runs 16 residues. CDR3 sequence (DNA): TGTGCCAGCAGATTTGACAGCGTCTCCTATAATTCACCCCTCCACTTT. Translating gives CASRFDSVSYNSPLHF.